A selection of T cell receptor beta chains follows, all from one sample in a study of T cells in Graves' hyperthyroidism and ophthalmopathy. TCRdb re-called the multiplex PCR reads through MiXCR, storing one row per CDR3 protein. The data show roughly 500,000 distinct CDR3 sequences, around 22% seen once. Sequenced: blood. Every receptor here comes from a woman under 40 with Graves' ophthalmopathy. Each CDR3 is given with its conserved first and last residue. The order of the fields is clone size, J gene, D gene, V gene, CDR3 protein, CDR3 DNA. A D gene is named only where the DNA matches it firmly. The size field is filled for only some rows; it gives once, few, many or a size class.

many,TRBJ1-2,TRBD1,TRBV20-1,CSARDPRSGTGVFGYTF,TGCAGTGCTAGAGATCCCCGGTCCGGGACAGGGGTGTTTGGCTACACCTTC
few,TRBJ2-7,-,TRBV29-1,CSVVYMQDSYEQYF,TGCAGCGTTGTATATATGCAGGATTCCTACGAGCAGTACTTC
-,TRBJ2-5,-,TRBV18,CASSPPGTPETQYF,TGTGCCAGCTCACCACCCGGGACCCCCGAGACCCAGTACTTC
few,TRBJ2-7,TRBD1,TRBV4-1,CASRADRGAYEQYF,TGCGCCAGCAGGGCGGACAGGGGGGCCTACGAGCAGTACTTC
-,TRBJ2-4,-,TRBV28,CASRGVYIKYF,TGTGCCAGCAGGGGGGTATACATTAAGTACTTC
many,TRBJ1-1,-,TRBV9,CASSASGHANTEAFF,TGTGCCAGCAGCGCCTCGGGACACGCGAACACTGAAGCTTTCTTT
-,TRBJ2-2,-,TRBV28,CASTDPRGEAMTGELFF,TGTGCCAGCACCGACCCGAGGGGGGAGGCGATGACCGGGGAGCTGTTTTTT
-,TRBJ1-1,-,TRBV19,CASNPQGPVNTEAFF,TGTGCCAGTAATCCACAAGGGCCGGTGAACACTGAAGCTTTCTTT
many,TRBJ2-7,TRBD1,TRBV27,CASSSPGQAIYEQYF,TGTGCCAGCAGTTCTCCGGGACAGGCGATATACGAGCAGTACTTC
many,TRBJ2-5,-,TRBV6-5,CASSSPYSKGETQYF,TGTGCCAGCAGTTCACCCTATTCCAAGGGGGAGACCCAGTACTTC
few,TRBJ2-7,TRBD2,TRBV3-1,CASSRLVLAGNEYEQYF,TGTGCCAGCAGCCGGTTGGTACTAGCGGGGAATGAGTACGAGCAGTACTTC
many,TRBJ1-1,-,TRBV6-5,CASRGLAAANTEAFF,TGTGCCAGCAGGGGGTTGGCGGCAGCGAACACTGAAGCTTTCTTT
many,TRBJ1-2,-,TRBV6-2/TRBV6-3,CASSYSDENYYGYTF,TGTGCCAGCAGTTACTCCGACGAAAACTACTATGGCTACACCTTC
-,TRBJ1-5,TRBD1,TRBV6-2/TRBV6-3,CASSSYRGQGGNQPQHF,TGTGCCAGCAGTTCCTATCGCGGACAGGGCGGCAATCAGCCCCAGCATTTT
-,TRBJ2-7,TRBD2,TRBV27,CASRASGSDEQYF,TGTGCCAGCAGGGCGAGCGGGAGTGACGAGCAGTACTTC
many,TRBJ2-2,TRBD1,TRBV25-1,CASSDAQGQGSGELFF,TGTGCCAGCAGTGATGCCCAGGGACAGGGATCCGGGGAGCTGTTTTTT
many,TRBJ1-2,-,TRBV29-1,CSVADTDYGYTF,TGCAGCGTTGCCGACACGGACTATGGCTACACCTTC